This T cell receptor (beta chain) was retrieved from a study of control samples from healthy donors and cancer patients. Profiling relied on immunoSEQ multiplex PCR, and the TCRdb table lists in-frame clones only, not all of them. The sample shows around 71,000 clones, approximately 90% of them seen only once. Trimming removed 0 bases from V and 6 bases from J, with 15 bases in between. CDR3 size: 15 residues. Germline lookup yields CDR1 SGDLS and CDR2 YYNGEE. The V call is TRBV9, the J call TRBJ1-2; D unresolved. The sequencing sample was made of PBMCs. This receptor was taken from a woman in her forties or fifties with colorectal cancer. CDR3 sequence reads: CASSVVEGGSHGYTF. CDR3 in DNA: TGTGCCAGCAGCGTAGTAGAGGGTGGATCGCATGGCTACACCTTC. Based on the CDR3 plus reference TRBV9 and TRBJ1-2, the full variable domain is DSGVTQTPKHLITATGQRVTLRCSPRSGDLSVYWYQQSLDQGLQFLIQYYNGEERAKGNILERFSAQQFPDLHSELNLSSLELGDSALYFCASSVVEGGSHGYTFGSGTRLTVV.